The 4 T cell receptor beta chains given below trace back to one sample, sequenced in a study of T-cell memory formation after mild COVID-19. TCRdb re-called the 5' RACE reads through MiXCR, storing one row per CDR3 protein. The sample lists about 600,000 distinct CDR3 sequences; 20% to 25% were seen once. Specimen: PBMCs or a T cell subset sorted from them (not recorded which). The receptors stem from an adult woman who had mild COVID-19 (a few samples of this study predate the infection). Cell type and time point are not known.

The chain combines TRBV5-1 with TRBJ2-7; 7 bases align to TRBD1. V lost 4 bases and J lost 2; bases outside the gene matches: 6. The CDR3 loop spans 14 amino acids. Germline CDR1 is SGHRS and CDR2 is YFSETQ. The CDR3 region has the DNA TGCGCCAGCAGCCGTGACAGGGCCCCCTACGAGCAGTACTTC. Its translation: CASSRDRAPYEQYF.

A word on this clonotype: This may come from a read error, since a much larger clone is one base off. The rearrangement links TRBV4-2 to TRBJ2-2, with 8 bases aligning to TRBD2. The CDR3 runs 15 residues. Germline CDR1 reads LGHNA; CDR2 reads YNFKEQ. The V gene end was trimmed by 4 bases and the J gene end by 6 bases; junction bases not matched to a gene: 7. CDR3 in amino acids: CASSRWTSWAGELFF. DNA of the CDR3: TGTGCCAGCAGCCGATGGACTAGCTGGGCCGGGGAGCTGTTTTTT.

The chain carries TRBV7-2 and TRBJ1-4; 7 bases map to TRBD1. In germline, CDR1 is SGHTA, CDR2 FQGNSA. V lost 5 bases and J lost 0; bases outside the gene matches: 6. The length of the CDR3 is 16 residues. As DNA, the CDR3 is TGTGCCAGCAGCGTGCAGGGGGTTACAACTAATGAAAAACTGTTTTTT. Protein sequence: CASSVQGVTTNEKLFF.

This clonotype has only a few counts. The rearrangement uses TRBV19 and TRBJ2-3; 12 bases line up with TRBD2. With 5 bases clipped from V and 5 bases from J, the junction kept 11 bases outside the gene matches. The CDR3 length is 17 residues. The germline CDR1 and CDR2 sequences are LNHDA and SQIVND (reference sequence). The CDR3 DNA reads TGTGCCAGTAGTTCCCGATGGCTAGCGGGGGGGAAAGATACGCAGTATTTT. It is translated as CASSSRWLAGGKDTQYF.